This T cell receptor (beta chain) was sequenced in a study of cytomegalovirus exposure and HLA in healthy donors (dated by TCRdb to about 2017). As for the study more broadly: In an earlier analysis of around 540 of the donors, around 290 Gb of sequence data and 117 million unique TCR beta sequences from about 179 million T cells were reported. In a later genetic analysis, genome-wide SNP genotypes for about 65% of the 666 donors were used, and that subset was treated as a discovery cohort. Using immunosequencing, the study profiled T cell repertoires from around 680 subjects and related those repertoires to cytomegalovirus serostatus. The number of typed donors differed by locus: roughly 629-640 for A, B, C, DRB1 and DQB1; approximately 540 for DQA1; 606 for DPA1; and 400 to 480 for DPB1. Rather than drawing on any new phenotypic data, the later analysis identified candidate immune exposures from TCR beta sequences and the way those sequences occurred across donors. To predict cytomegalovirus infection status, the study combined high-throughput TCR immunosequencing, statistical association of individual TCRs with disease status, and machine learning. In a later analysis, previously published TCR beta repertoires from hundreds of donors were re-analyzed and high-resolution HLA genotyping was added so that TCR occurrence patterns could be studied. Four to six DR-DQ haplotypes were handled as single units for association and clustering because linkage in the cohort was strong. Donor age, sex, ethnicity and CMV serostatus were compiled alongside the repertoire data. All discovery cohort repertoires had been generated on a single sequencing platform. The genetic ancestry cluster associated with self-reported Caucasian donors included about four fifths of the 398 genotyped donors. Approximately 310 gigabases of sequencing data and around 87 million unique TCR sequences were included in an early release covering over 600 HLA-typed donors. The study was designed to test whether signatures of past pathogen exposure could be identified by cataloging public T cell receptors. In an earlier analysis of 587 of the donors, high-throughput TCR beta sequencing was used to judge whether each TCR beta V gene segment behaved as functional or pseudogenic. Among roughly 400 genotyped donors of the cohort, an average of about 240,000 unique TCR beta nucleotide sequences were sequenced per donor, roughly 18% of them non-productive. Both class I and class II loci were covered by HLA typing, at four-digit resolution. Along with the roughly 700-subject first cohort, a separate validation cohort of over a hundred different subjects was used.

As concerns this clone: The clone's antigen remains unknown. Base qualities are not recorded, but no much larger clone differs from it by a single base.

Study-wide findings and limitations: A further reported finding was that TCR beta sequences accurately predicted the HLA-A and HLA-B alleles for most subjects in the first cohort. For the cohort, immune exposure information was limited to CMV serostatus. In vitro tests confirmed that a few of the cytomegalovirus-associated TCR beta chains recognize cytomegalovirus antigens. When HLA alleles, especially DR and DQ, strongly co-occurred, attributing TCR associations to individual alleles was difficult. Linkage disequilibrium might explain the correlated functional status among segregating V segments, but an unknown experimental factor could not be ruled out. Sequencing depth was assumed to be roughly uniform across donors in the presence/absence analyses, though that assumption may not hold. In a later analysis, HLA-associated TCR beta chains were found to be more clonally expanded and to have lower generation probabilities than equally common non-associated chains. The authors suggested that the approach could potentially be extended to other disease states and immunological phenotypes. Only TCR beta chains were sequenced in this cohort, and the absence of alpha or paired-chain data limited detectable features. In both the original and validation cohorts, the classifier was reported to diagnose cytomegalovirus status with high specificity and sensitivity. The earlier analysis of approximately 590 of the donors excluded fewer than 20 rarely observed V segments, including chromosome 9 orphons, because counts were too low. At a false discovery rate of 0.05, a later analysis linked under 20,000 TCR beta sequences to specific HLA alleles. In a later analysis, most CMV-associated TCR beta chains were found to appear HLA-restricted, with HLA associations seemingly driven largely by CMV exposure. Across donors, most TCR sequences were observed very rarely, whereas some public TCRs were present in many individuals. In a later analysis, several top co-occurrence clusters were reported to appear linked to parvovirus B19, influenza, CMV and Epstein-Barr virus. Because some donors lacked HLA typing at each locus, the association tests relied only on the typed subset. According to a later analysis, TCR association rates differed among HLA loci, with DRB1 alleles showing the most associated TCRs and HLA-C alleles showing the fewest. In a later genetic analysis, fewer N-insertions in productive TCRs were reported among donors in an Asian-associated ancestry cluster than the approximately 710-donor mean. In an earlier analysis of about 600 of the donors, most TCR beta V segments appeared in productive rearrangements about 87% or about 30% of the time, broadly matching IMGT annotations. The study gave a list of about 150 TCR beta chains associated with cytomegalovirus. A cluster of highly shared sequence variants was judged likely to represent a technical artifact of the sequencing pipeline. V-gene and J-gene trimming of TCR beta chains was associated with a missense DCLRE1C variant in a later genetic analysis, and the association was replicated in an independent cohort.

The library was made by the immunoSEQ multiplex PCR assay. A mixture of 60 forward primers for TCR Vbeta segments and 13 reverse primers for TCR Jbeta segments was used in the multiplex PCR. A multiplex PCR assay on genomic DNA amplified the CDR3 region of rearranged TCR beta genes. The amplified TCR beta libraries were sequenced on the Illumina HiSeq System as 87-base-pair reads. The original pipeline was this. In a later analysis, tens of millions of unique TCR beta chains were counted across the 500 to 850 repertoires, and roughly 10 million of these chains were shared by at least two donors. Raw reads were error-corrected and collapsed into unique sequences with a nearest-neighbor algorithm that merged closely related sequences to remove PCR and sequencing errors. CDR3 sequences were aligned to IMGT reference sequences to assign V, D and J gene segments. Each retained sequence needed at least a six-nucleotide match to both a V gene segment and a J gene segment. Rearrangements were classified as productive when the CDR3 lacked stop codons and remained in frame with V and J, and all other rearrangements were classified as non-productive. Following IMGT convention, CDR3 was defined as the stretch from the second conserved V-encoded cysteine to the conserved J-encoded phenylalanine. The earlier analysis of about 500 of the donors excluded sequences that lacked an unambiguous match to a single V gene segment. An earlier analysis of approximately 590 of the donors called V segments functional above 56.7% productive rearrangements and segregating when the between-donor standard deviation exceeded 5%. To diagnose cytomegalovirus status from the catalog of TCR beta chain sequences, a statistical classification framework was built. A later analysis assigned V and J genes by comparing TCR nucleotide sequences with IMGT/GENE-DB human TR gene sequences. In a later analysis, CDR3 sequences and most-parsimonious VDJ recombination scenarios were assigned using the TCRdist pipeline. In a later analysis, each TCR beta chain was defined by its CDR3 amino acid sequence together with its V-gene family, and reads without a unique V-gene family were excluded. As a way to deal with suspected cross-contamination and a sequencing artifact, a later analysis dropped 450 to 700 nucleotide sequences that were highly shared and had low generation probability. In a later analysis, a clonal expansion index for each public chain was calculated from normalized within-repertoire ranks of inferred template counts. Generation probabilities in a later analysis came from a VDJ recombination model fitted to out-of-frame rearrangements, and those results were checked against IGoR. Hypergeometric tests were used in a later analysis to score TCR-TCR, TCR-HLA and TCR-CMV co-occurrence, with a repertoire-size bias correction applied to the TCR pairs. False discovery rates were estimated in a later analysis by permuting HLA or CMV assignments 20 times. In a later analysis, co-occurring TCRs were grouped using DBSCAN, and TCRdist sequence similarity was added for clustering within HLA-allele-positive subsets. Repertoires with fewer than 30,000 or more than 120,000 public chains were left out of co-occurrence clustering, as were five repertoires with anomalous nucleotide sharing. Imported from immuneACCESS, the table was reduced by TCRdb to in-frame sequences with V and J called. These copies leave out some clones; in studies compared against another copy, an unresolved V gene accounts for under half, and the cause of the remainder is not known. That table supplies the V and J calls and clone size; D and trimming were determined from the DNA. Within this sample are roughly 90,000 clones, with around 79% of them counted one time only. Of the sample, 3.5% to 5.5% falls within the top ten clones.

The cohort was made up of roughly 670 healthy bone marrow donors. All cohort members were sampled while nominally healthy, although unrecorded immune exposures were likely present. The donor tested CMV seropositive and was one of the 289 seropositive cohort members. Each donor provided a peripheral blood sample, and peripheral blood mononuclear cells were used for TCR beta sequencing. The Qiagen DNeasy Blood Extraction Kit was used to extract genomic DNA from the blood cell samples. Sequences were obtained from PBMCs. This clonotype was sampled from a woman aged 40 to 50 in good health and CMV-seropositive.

For the CDR3, the sequence is CASSQTGGGTQYF. In nucleotides, the sequence is TGTGCCAGCAGTCAGACAGGGGGCGGTACGCAGTATTTT. The rearranged segments are TRBV7-2 and TRBJ2-3, with 10 junctional bases fitting TRBD1. The germline V gene gives CDR1 as SGHTA and CDR2 as FQGNSA. Inclusive of the bounding cysteine and phenylalanine, the CDR3 is 13 residues long. Only CDR3 DNA remains: 39 bases, in frame from the first base. For this chain, trimming is 6 bases at the V end and 8 bases at the J end, and the number of junction bases without a gene match is 5. Outside the CDR3, residues come from the reference TRBV7-2 and TRBJ2-3 proteins, so the full variable domain is: GAGVSQSPSNKVTEKGKDVELRCDPISGHTALYWYRQSLGQGLEFLIYFQGNSAPDKSGLPSDRFSAERTGGSVSTLTIQRTQQEDSAVYLCASSQTGGGTQYFGPGTRLTVL.